Listed below are T cell receptor beta chains from one sample, sequenced in a study of radiation and T cells in renal cell carcinoma. Sequenced by immunoSEQ multiplex PCR; TCRdb stores in-frame clones only, minus some. The sample yields 120,000 to 150,000 clones, about 88% seen once. This specimen consisted of blood, obtained from a patient whose treatment included radiotherapy and nephrectomy. The origin of the receptors is a woman between 45 and 60 years old with renal cell carcinoma. Both conserved end residues are trimmed from each CDR3. For some rows the clone size is stated as once, few or many, or as a class when expanded; others skip it.

v_call | clone_size | cdr3_aa
TRBV18 | NA | ASSISGDTIY
TRBV4-3 | NA | ASSQDGQGTDTQY
TRBV6-5 | NA | ASSTSGAGNEKLF
TRBV19 | NA | ASSIDPHGAESPKYLNTEAF
TRBV7-2 | NA | ASRYSVGPWQPQH
TRBV28 | NA | ASSLRYTEAF
TRBV7-8 | NA | ASSWGLAGGSSYEQY
TRBV11-3 | NA | ASSPSGGSTDTQY
TRBV7-2 | NA | ASSPPGAVEQF
TRBV28 | NA | ASSKGQVFNQPQH
TRBV4-3 | NA | ASSHLDEAF
TRBV10-1 | NA | ASSEGNWGAETEAF
TRBV27 | NA | ASSSPISSPYEQY
TRBV19 | NA | ATAQGASYEQY
TRBV4-1 | NA | ASSPKRLAGGPDEQF
TRBV6-5 | NA | ASSLQGGGVSPQH
TRBV5-4 | NA | ASSSRLTLDLDKLF
TRBV29-1 | NA | SVVKTAGNEQF
TRBV27 | NA | ASKEPNTGELF
TRBV5-1 | few | ASSLEPAGASYEQY
TRBV5-4 | NA | ASSVGQLSDTEAF
TRBV19 | NA | ASNRGAPYNEQF
TRBV19 | NA | ASSLKLAVNTGELF
TRBV7-2 | NA | ASTLFGGGETQY
TRBV6-6 | NA | ASVQQGYGQPQH
TRBV5-6 | NA | ASSLVQGTAYQETQY
TRBV19 | few | ASSLSAHQPQH
TRBV4-3 | NA | ASSQVAGAYEQY
TRBV7-2 | few | ASSLNPGGVTGEQY
TRBV21-1 | NA | ASSKRKVYRGQSYEQY
TRBV6-6 | NA | ASSYSQGEGYGYT
TRBV7-2 | NA | ASSLETGVGYGYT
TRBV15 | NA | ATSRDRTLGNTIY
TRBV29-1 | NA | SVRDYLAGGELF
TRBV19 | NA | ASRGQISNQPQH
TRBV15 | NA | ATSRERTVNNEQF
TRBV4-3 | NA | ASSQDTQGAYEQY
TRBV28 | NA | ASTTGLANEQF
TRBV19 | once | ASSYSIQETQY
TRBV28 | NA | ASRRGGYGYT
TRBV11-1 | NA | ASSPGTASSYEQY
TRBV7-2 | NA | ASSYGTAQETQY
TRBV4-3 | NA | ASSQDLATQETQY
TRBV11-2 | NA | ASSLATQY
TRBV2 | NA | ASRSDRSGETQY
TRBV2 | NA | ASSAGPFPTNEKLF
TRBV6-5 | NA | ASRGGGNQPQH
TRBV27 | NA | ASSLTGGNQPQH
TRBV7-3 | NA | ASSLDTNYEQY